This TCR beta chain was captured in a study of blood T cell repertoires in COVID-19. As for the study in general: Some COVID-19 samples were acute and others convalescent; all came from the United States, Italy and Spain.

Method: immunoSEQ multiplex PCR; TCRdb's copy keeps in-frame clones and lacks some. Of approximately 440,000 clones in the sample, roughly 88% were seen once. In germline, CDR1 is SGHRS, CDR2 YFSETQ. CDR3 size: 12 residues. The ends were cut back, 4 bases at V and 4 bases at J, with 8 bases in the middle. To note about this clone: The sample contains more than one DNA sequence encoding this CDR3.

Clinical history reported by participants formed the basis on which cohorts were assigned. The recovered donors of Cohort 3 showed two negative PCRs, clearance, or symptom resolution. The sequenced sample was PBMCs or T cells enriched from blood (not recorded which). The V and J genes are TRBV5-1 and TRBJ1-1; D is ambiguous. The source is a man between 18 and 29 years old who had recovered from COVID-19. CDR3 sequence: CASSRDTTEAFF. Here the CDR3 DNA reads TGCGCCAGCAGCCGAGACACCACTGAAGCTTTCTTT.